A selection of T cell receptor beta chains follows, all from one sample in a study of blood T cells in healthy people across ages. From the 5' RACE reads, TCRdb called clonotypes with MiXCR, one entry per CDR3 protein. The sample has about 1 million distinct CDR3 sequences, 35% to 50% seen once. Sequencing used blood. The receptors here all came from a woman in her sixties in good health. The CDR3 runs from the conserved cysteine through the conserved F or W. The order of the fields is V gene, J gene, clone size, D gene, CDR3 protein, CDR3 DNA. D genes are given only for firm matches. Clone size appears in some rows only: once, few, many, or a class for an expanded clone.

TRBV27,TRBJ1-2,few,NA,CASSSPPSAGYTF,TGTGCCAGCAGTTCTCCCCCCAGTGCTGGCTACACCTTC
TRBV24-1,TRBJ2-1,NA,NA,CAASDTMSENYNEQFF,TGTGCCGCCAGTGACACCATGTCAGAAAACTACAATGAGCAGTTCTTC
TRBV11-2,TRBJ1-4,NA,TRBD1,CASSATGWDEKLFF,TGTGCCAGCAGCGCGACAGGGTGGGATGAAAAACTGTTTTTT
TRBV9,TRBJ2-7,many,NA,CASSVGPSHEQYF,TGTGCCAGCAGCGTAGGCCCTAGTCACGAGCAGTACTTC
TRBV5-1,TRBJ2-1,NA,NA,CASSLITSVRTDEQFF,TGCGCCAGCAGCTTAATAACTAGCGTAAGGACAGATGAGCAGTTCTTC
TRBV12-3/TRBV12-4,TRBJ2-3,few,NA,CASQAGGVTTTDTQYF,TGTGCCAGTCAAGCCGGCGGGGTTACTACCACAGATACGCAGTATTTT
TRBV6-1,TRBJ1-2,NA,TRBD1,CASSPWTGDEDGYTF,TGTGCCAGCAGTCCGTGGACAGGAGATGAGGATGGCTACACCTTC
TRBV27,TRBJ2-2,NA,NA,CASSFWVSAFNTGELFF,TGTGCCAGCAGTTTTTGGGTCAGTGCATTTAACACCGGGGAGCTGTTTTTT
TRBV14,TRBJ1-6,NA,TRBD1,CASSPKHRGMTPLHF,TGTGCCAGCAGCCCCAAACACAGGGGTATGACACCCCTCCACTTT
TRBV27,TRBJ2-1,NA,NA,CASSPGAPQNEQFF,TGTGCCAGCAGTCCAGGGGCCCCTCAGAATGAGCAGTTCTTC
TRBV7-9,TRBJ2-2,NA,NA,CASSSVTTGELFF,TGTGCCAGCAGCTCGGTGACGACCGGGGAGCTGTTTTTT
TRBV29-1,TRBJ2-7,NA,NA,CSVVGRNSYEQYF,TGCAGCGTTGTGGGCAGAAACTCGTACGAGCAGTACTTC
TRBV29-1,TRBJ1-2,NA,NA,CSVEEPVNYGYTF,TGCAGCGTTGAAGAACCAGTAAACTATGGCTACACCTTC
TRBV5-1,TRBJ2-5,few,TRBD1,CASSLGRTGLFQETQYF,TGCGCCAGCAGCTTGGGGCGGACAGGGCTGTTCCAAGAGACCCAGTACTTC
TRBV10-2,TRBJ1-4,once,NA,CASSDRGPREKLFF,TGCGCCAGCAGTGATAGGGGACCCAGAGAAAAACTGTTTTTT
TRBV25-1,TRBJ2-1,NA,NA,CASGAGSYEQFF,TGTGCCAGCGGGGCAGGTTCCTATGAGCAGTTCTTC
TRBV28,TRBJ2-7,NA,NA,CASTLPSGTQYF,TGTGCCAGCACCCTACCCTCGGGTACCCAGTACTTC